The 10 T cell receptor beta chains below were found in one sample sequenced in a study of T cells after yellow fever vaccination. TCRdb re-called the 5' RACE reads through MiXCR, storing one row per CDR3 protein. The sample consists of hundreds of thousands of distinct CDR3 sequences, about 13% of them appearing once. The sequencing used PBMCs, collected on the day of the yellow fever booster vaccination. Receptors were obtained from a man between 25 and 39 years old who received the YFV17D yellow fever vaccine.

This clonotype has just a few counts. The rearrangement links TRBV7-2 to TRBJ2-1; 7 bases align to TRBD2. The junction had 8 bases not matched to a gene; V was cut back by 0 bases and J by 3 bases. The CDR3 loop spans 17 amino acids. Germline assignment: CDR1 SGHTA and CDR2 FQGNSA. CDR3 sequence: CASSLARETEYYNEQFF. CDR3 nucleotide sequence: TGTGCCAGCAGCTTAGCGCGGGAGACGGAGTACTACAATGAGCAGTTCTTC.

The CDR3 DNA reads TGTGCCAGCAGTTTTCGCTACCCCGACAGGAATGAGCAGTTCTTC. Translating it yields CASSFRYPDRNEQFF. The chain has TRBV6-5 and TRBJ2-1; possible D gene TRBD1, 6 bases. The germline CDR1 and CDR2 sequences are MNHEY and SVGAGI. Trimming stripped 4 bases from V and 7 bases from J, with 17 bases between. The CDR3 is 15 amino acids.

The chain carries TRBV7-2 and TRBJ2-5, with a possible D match to TRBD1 (5 bases). Looked up from germline, CDR1 is SGHTA and CDR2 is FQGNSA. V lost 5 bases to trimming and J lost 4 bases, with 17 bases between them. This CDR3 is 15 amino acids long. This chain's CDR3 is CASSRASPRGETQYF. In DNA form, the CDR3 reads TGTGCCAGCAGCCGGGCTTCTCCAAGGGGAGAGACCCAGTACTTC. The complete variable domain, with remaining parts taken from reference TRBV7-2 and TRBJ2-5, reads GAGVSQSPSNKVTEKGKDVELRCDPISGHTALYWYRQSLGQGLEFLIYFQGNSAPDKSGLPSDRFSAERTGGSVSTLTIQRTQQEDSAVYLCASSRASPRGETQYFGPGTRLLVL.

V usage is TRBV20-1 and J usage is TRBJ2-3, with 9 bases that match TRBD1. With V trimmed by 5 bases and J by 5 bases, 11 bases remained unmatched. Germline-derived CDR1 and CDR2 are DFQATT and SNEGSKA (reference sequence). The CDR3 extends over 15 amino acids. The CDR3 sequence: CSAGGPGQGKDTQYF. In DNA, the CDR3 is TGCAGTGCTGGGGGACCGGGACAGGGTAAAGATACGCAGTATTTT.

This clonotype was detected many times. The rearrangement links TRBV19 to TRBJ1-2, with D perhaps matching TRBD1 (6 bases). The CDR3 loop spans 16 amino acids. Trimming shortened V by 3 bases and J by 6 bases, and 20 bases separated the two germline ends. The germline CDR1 and CDR2 sequences are LNHDA and SQIVND (reference sequence). Here the CDR3 reads CASSIRGGGRSDGYTF. CDR3 sequence (DNA): TGTGCCAGTAGTATCCGAGGAGGGGGAAGGTCTGATGGCTACACCTTC.

Only a few counts were recorded for this clonotype. The chain carries TRBV20-1 and TRBJ2-1, with TRBD2 matching 7 bases. From germline, CDR1 is DFQATT and CDR2 SNEGSKA (reference sequence). This CDR3 contains 13 residues. Unmatched junction bases numbered 8, after V lost 3 bases and J lost 9 bases. The CDR3 region has the DNA TGCAGTGCTAGTAAAGGGGCGGGGGTTGAGCAGTTCTTC. Translating gives CSASKGAGVEQFF.

J is TRBJ2-5 and V is TRBV20-1, with 7 bases identical to TRBD2. Per the germline V gene, CDR1 is DFQATT and CDR2 is SNEGSKA (reference sequence). Germline trimming cut 3 bases from V and 4 bases from J; bases unmatched to any gene: 8. This CDR3 contains 14 residues. CDR3 sequence: CSASKRGRGETQYF. The CDR3 region has the DNA TGCAGTGCTAGCAAGCGGGGCCGGGGAGAGACCCAGTACTTC.

The genes are TRBV15 and TRBJ1-2; D is uncertain. The CDR3 loop spans 17 amino acids. Trimming shortened V by 0 bases and J by 2 bases, and 16 bases separated the two germline ends. Germline loops: CDR1 LNHNV, CDR2 YYDKDF (reference sequence). Here the CDR3 DNA reads TGTGCCACCAGCAGAGATCTCGGTCAGGATTTGAACTATGGCTACACCTTC. Protein: CATSRDLGQDLNYGYTF.

This clonotype was recorded a few times. The V gene is TRBV4-1, the J gene TRBJ1-2; 9 bases map to TRBD1. Germline V CDR1 and CDR2: MGHRA, YSYEKL. This CDR3 is 13 amino acids long. The junction had 3 bases not matched to a gene; V was cut back by 3 bases and J by 7 bases. The CDR3 protein is CASSQGQGAGYTF. CDR3 nucleotides: TGCGCCAGCAGCCAGGGACAGGGAGCTGGCTACACCTTC.

Many counts were recorded for this clonotype. V gene TRBV5-1 combines with J gene TRBJ2-1, with 16 bases fitting TRBD2. CDR1 and CDR2 from the germline V gene are SGHRS and YFSETQ. The CDR3 spans 14 residues. The V and J ends lost 6 bases and 9 bases, in that order; junction bases with no gene match: 3. Here the CDR3 DNA reads TGCGCCAGCAAAGGGACTAGCGGGAGGGGTGAGCAGTTCTTC. As protein: CASKGTSGRGEQFF. The variable domain in full, with the rest retrieved from reference TRBV5-1 and TRBJ2-1, is KAGVTQTPRYLIKTRGQQVTLSCSPISGHRSVSWYQQTPGQGLQFLFEYFSETQRNKGNFPGRFSGRQFSNSRSEMNVSTLELGDSALYLCASKGTSGRGEQFFGPGTRLTVL.